Presented here are 18 T cell receptor beta chains from one specimen sequenced in a study of cytomegalovirus exposure and HLA in healthy donors. The PCR contained 60 Vbeta and 13 Jbeta primers. The repertoire was sequenced with immunoSEQ multiplex PCR; TCRdb's copy has only in-frame clones and lacks some. The sample has tens of thousands of clones; 67% are singletons. Sequences were obtained from PBMCs. These receptor sequences come from a woman between 50 and 59 years old in good health and CMV-seropositive.

The V gene is TRBV6-6, the J gene TRBJ2-2; weak D call: TRBD1 (6 bases). The V and J ends lost 5 bases and 1 base respectively, with 8 bases between them. Germline CDR1 reads MNHNY; CDR2 reads SVGAGI (reference sequence). The CDR3 has 14 amino acids. The DNA for the CDR3 is TGTGCCAGCAGTCTACAGGGGAACACCGGGGAGCTGTTTTTT. This codes for CASSLQGNTGELFF.

This chain connects TRBV5-4 to TRBJ2-1; D remains ambiguous. Between the trimmed V and J ends, which lost 0 bases and 7 bases, there was a span of 17 bases. Germline V lookup: CDR1 SGHNT, CDR2 YYREEE (reference sequence). CDR3 size: 16 residues. As DNA, the CDR3 is TGTGCCAGCAGCTTGGAACGGAGAAACACGAAAAATGAGCAGTTCTTC. It codes for CASSLERRNTKNEQFF.

The V and J genes are TRBV28 and TRBJ1-6; D is ambiguous. The CDR3 is 17 amino acids. The ends were cut back, 2 bases at V and 7 bases at J, with 18 bases in the middle. Germline V gene data show CDR1 as MDHEN and CDR2 as SYDVKM. The CDR3 protein is CASSLATGSANNSPLHF. In DNA form, the CDR3 reads TGTGCCAGCAGTTTAGCGACCGGGTCGGCGAACAATTCACCCCTCCACTTT.

This rearrangement joins TRBV5-6 to TRBJ1-5; 9 nucleotides align to TRBD1. The CDR3 runs to 16 residues. The trim removed 0 bases at V and 4 bases at J, leaving 5 bases unmatched. Germline lookup yields CDR1 SGHDT and CDR2 YYEEEE. The CDR3 region is CASSLVGDRVNQPQHF. DNA of the CDR3: TGTGCCAGCAGCTTGGTAGGGGACAGGGTAAATCAGCCCCAGCATTTT.

The chain is built from TRBV5-1 and TRBJ2-2; 8 bases are a match to TRBD1. V gave up 4 bases and J gave up 5 bases; unmatched junction bases: 10. The CDR3 loop spans 16 amino acids. Germline assignment: CDR1 SGHRS and CDR2 YFSETQ. The CDR3 sequence is CASSPGQGVETGELFF. The DNA for the CDR3 is TGCGCCAGCAGCCCCGGACAGGGTGTGGAGACCGGGGAGCTGTTTTTT.

This chain connects TRBV29-1 to TRBJ2-7; 7 bases line up with TRBD1. The CDR3 consists of 15 residues. Germline V CDR1 and CDR2: SQVTM, ANQGSEA. The V and J ends lost 4 bases and 1 base, in that order; junction bases with no gene match: 10. CDR3 nucleotides: TGCAGCGTTGGGTACTGGGACAGAGATTCCTACGAGCAGTACTTC. The encoded protein is CSVGYWDRDSYEQYF.

As to this clone: The junction and the germline gene differ at one end; a read error may be behind it. The chain carries TRBV7-9 and TRBJ1-2; D is undetermined. Germline V CDR1 and CDR2: SEHNR, FQNEAQ (reference sequence). This CDR3 region has 16 residues. The chain's CDR3 is CSSSPQDTSTRYGYTF. DNA of the CDR3: TGTTCCAGCAGCCCCCAAGACACGTCAACCCGCTATGGCTACACCTTC.

The gene calls are TRBV4-1 and TRBJ1-5; tentative D call: TRBD1 (5 bases). Between the trimmed V and J ends, which lost 4 bases and 2 bases, there was a span of 12 bases. From germline, CDR1 is MGHRA and CDR2 YSYEKL. This CDR3 contains 15 residues. CDR3 region: CASSRSGGGNQPQHF. CDR3 nucleotides: TGCGCCAGCAGCCGGTCCGGGGGGGGCAATCAGCCCCAGCATTTT.

The chain couples TRBV5-6 to TRBJ1-5; D might be TRBD1 (5 bases). Per the germline V gene, CDR1 is SGHDT and CDR2 is YYEEEE. The CDR3 is made up of 13 amino acids. The germline V and J ends were trimmed by 2 bases and 7 bases, with 10 bases remaining between them. The CDR3: CASSFVGGQPQHF. In nucleotides, the CDR3 is TGTGCCAGCAGCTTTGTGGGGGGACAGCCCCAGCATTTT. Looking up the rest from reference TRBV5-6 and TRBJ1-5 gives the full variable domain: DAGVTQSPTHLIKTRGQQVTLRCSPKSGHDTVSWYQQALGQGPQFIFQYYEEEERQRGNFPDRFSGHQFPNYSSELNVNALLLGDSALYLCASSFVGGQPQHFGDGTRLSIL.

The V gene is TRBV5-4, the J gene TRBJ1-2; 10 bases are shared with TRBD1. Trimming took 4 bases from V and 8 from J; bases not matched to a gene: 8. Germline lookup yields CDR1 SGHNT and CDR2 YYREEE (reference sequence). The CDR3 is 14 residues long. The CDR3, as DNA: TGTGCCAGCAGCACAAGACAGGGGGCTGGAGGCTACACCTTC. Its translation is CASSTRQGAGGYTF. Complete variable domain (other parts from reference TRBV5-4 and TRBJ1-2): ETGVTQSPTHLIKTRGQQVTLRCSSQSGHNTVSWYQQALGQGPQFIFQYYREEENGRGNFPPRFSGLQFPNYSSELNVNALELDDSALYLCASSTRQGAGGYTFGSGTRLTVV.

The V call is TRBV2, the J call TRBJ2-1, with D unresolved. Germline CDR1 is SNHLY and CDR2 is FYNNEI. V lost 4 bases to trimming and J lost 0 bases, with 7 bases between them. CDR3 length: 14 residues. The CDR3 region is CASSAVSSYNEQFF. DNA for the CDR3: TGTGCCAGCAGTGCGGTGAGCTCCTACAATGAGCAGTTCTTC.

V is TRBV5-1 and J is TRBJ1-6; 11 nucleotides align to TRBD1. The V segment lost 0 bases and the J segment 10 bases; nucleotides outside the gene matches: 9. The germline V gene has CDR1 SGHRS and CDR2 YFSETQ. The CDR3 runs to 17 residues. CDR3 in DNA: TGCGCCAGCAGCTTGGTCTTCTCGGGACAGGGGGACTCACCCCTCCACTTT. Translated: CASSLVFSGQGDSPLHF. Filled out from reference TRBV5-1 and TRBJ1-6, the complete variable domain reads KAGVTQTPRYLIKTRGQQVTLSCSPISGHRSVSWYQQTPGQGLQFLFEYFSETQRNKGNFPGRFSGRQFSNSRSEMNVSTLELGDSALYLCASSLVFSGQGDSPLHFGNGTRLTVT.

CDR3 coding DNA: TGTGCCAGCAGCTTAATGAGGGACACTGAAGCTTTCTTT. This gives the protein CASSLMRDTEAFF. The V and J genes are TRBV7-3 and TRBJ1-1; D unresolved. The CDR3 runs to 13 residues. Germline V gene sequence: CDR1 SGHTA, CDR2 FQGTGA. V lost 1 base and J lost 3, with 6 bases in between.

V gene TRBV5-1 combines with J gene TRBJ1-2, with TRBD1 matching over 9 bases. This CDR3 is built from 13 residues. CDR1 is SGHRS and CDR2 is YFSETQ in the germline V gene. V shed 5 bases, J shed 5 bases, and the junction held 4 bases outside the gene matches. The CDR3 nucleotides are TGCGCCAGCAGTTCCGACAGGGGGTATGGCTACACCTTC. Amino acid sequence: CASSSDRGYGYTF. Filled out from reference TRBV5-1 and TRBJ1-2, the complete variable domain reads KAGVTQTPRYLIKTRGQQVTLSCSPISGHRSVSWYQQTPGQGLQFLFEYFSETQRNKGNFPGRFSGRQFSNSRSEMNVSTLELGDSALYLCASSSDRGYGYTFGSGTRLTVV.

The rearrangement links TRBV6-1 to TRBJ1-5, with D possibly TRBD1 on 6 matching bases. The CDR3 extends over 15 amino acids. The V and J ends lost 10 bases and 4 bases respectively, with 20 bases between them. CDR1 MNHNS and CDR2 SASEGT come from the germline V gene. CDR3 amino acids: CAIPRGPDRNQPQHF. CDR3 DNA: TGTGCCATCCCCCGGGGCCCTGACAGGAATCAGCCCCAGCATTTT.

Concerning this clone: Relative to the germline gene, one junction end is altered; a read error may explain this. The rearrangement links TRBV28 to TRBJ1-2; maybe TRBD1 (6 bases). The CDR3 totals 13 residues. Germline CDR1 MDHEN, CDR2 SYDVKM. CDR3 loop: CASSPDRNYGYTF. The CDR3 DNA is TGTGCCAGCAGTCCTGACAGGAACTACGGCTACACCTTC.

The CDR3 loop reads CASSPGQGGGQPQHF. Written as DNA, the CDR3 is TGTGCCAGCTCACCAGGACAGGGAGGAGGACAGCCCCAGCATTTT. The chain recombines TRBV18 with TRBJ1-5, with 8 bases matching TRBD1. J gave up 7 bases and V 2 bases, and 7 bases lay outside the gene matches. The CDR3 totals 15 residues. Germline loops: CDR1 KGHSH, CDR2 LQKENI.

The CDR3: CASTPGHNTSPQHF. The CDR3 DNA follows: TGTGCCAGTACTCCGGGACACAACACATCGCCCCAGCATTTT. This chain uses TRBV19 with TRBJ1-5, with D perhaps TRBD1 (6 bases). The CDR3 has 14 amino acids. Germline V gives CDR1 LNHDA, CDR2 SQIVND (reference sequence). V lost 7 bases and J lost 9, with 19 bases in between.